This T cell receptor (beta chain) is drawn from a study of T-cell reconstitution after alpha-beta-depleted transplantation in children. Study-level findings and limits: Approximately two months post-transplant, alpha-beta T cells reportedly originated from several hundred expanded graft clones. Some patients' high day-60 TCRbeta diversity was attributed to recipient cells surviving conditioning. T-cell counts and diversity at one year post-transplant came mainly from newly produced T cells.

This clonotype was picked up many times. Its specificity is not known. This CDR3 comprises 17 residues. Germline lookup yields CDR1 SEHNR and CDR2 FQNEAQ (reference sequence). V was clipped by 0 bases and J by 0 bases; unmatched bases: 5. Unique molecular identifiers featured in how the TCRbeta library was prepared. A single record per CDR3 protein comes from TCRdb applying MiXCR to the PCR reads. The sample includes 400,000 to 550,000 distinct CDR3 sequences, about 10% seen only once; the top ten take approximately 2%. The material sequenced was PBMCs, taken before TCRalphabeta/CD19-depleted stem cell transplant. The V and J genes are TRBV7-9 and TRBJ2-3, with 8 positions matching TRBD2. This receptor was taken from a child aged 2 to 10 with inherited bone marrow failure, due to receive a stem cell transplant. The CDR3 spells CASSLASGADSTDTQYF. Here the CDR3 DNA reads TGTGCCAGCAGCTTAGCTAGCGGGGCCGATAGCACAGATACGCAGTATTTT.